This TCR beta chain was documented in a study of blood T cell repertoires in COVID-19. Study context: Samples taken during acute and convalescent COVID-19 were collected in the United States, Italy and Spain. The cDNA or gDNA used as material had been derived from T cells, B-cell-depleted T cells, or PBMCs.

Original data processing: Amplification from reference gene primers served as the basis for estimated nucleated cell counts. Repertoires were generated with immunoSEQ multiplex PCR, while TCRdb's copy carries only in-frame clones and drops some. V, J and clone size were drawn from that table, and D and trimming were deduced from the DNA. The repertoire holds approximately 150,000 clones, with around 83% as singletons. The germline CDR1 and CDR2 sequences are MNHEY and SMNVEV (reference sequence). Trimming shortened V by 5 bases and J by 4 bases, and 12 bases separated the two germline ends. This CDR3 comprises 13 residues.

The TCR sequence derives from a human donor with acute or convalescent COVID-19. The donor label of this sample is uncertain. The chain joins TRBV27 to TRBJ2-7, with a possible D match to TRBD2 (5 bases). Sample: peripheral blood. The DNA of the CDR3 is TGTGCCAGCAGTCGGGGATCCGGATACGAGCAGTACTTC. Encoded protein: CASSRGSGYEQYF.